These T cell receptor beta chains were read from a single sample in a study of beta chain features in type 1 diabetes. The assay was immunoSEQ multiplex PCR, and TCRdb's table has in-frame clones only and misses some. The sample gives under 400,000 clones, around 12% of which show up once; around 0.01% is in the top ten. Source material: naive CD4+ T cells from blood. The receptors shown here come from a young woman with type 1 diabetes. The CDR3 runs from the conserved cysteine through the conserved F or W. D genes are given only for firm matches. Rows may omit the clone size; those that give it use once, few, many or a size class.

size | J | V | D | CDR3 | DNA
few | TRBJ2-3 | TRBV5-6 | . | CASSLAVPDTQYF | TGTGCCAGCAGCTTGGCGGTCCCAGATACGCAGTATTTT
few | TRBJ1-6 | TRBV6-5 | TRBD1 | CASSAGQTSPLHF | TGTGCCAGCAGCGCGGGACAGACTTCACCCCTCCACTTT
. | TRBJ1-1 | TRBV30 | TRBD1 | CAWSRIRTGGGTEAFF | TGTGCCTGGAGCAGAATACGGACAGGGGGTGGCACTGAAGCTTTCTTT
few | TRBJ1-6 | TRBV5-6 | . | CASSFLPGSPLHF | TGTGCCAGCAGCTTTCTTCCAGGTTCACCCCTCCACTTT
. | TRBJ2-3 | TRBV2 | TRBD2 | CASNLAGITDTQYF | TGTGCCAGCAATCTAGCGGGGATTACAGATACGCAGTATTTT
. | TRBJ2-7 | TRBV27 | . | CASSSSEAVREQYF | TGTGCCAGCAGTTCCAGTGAGGCGGTTCGTGAGCAGTACTTC
. | TRBJ1-2 | TRBV11-2 | . | CASSPRSGTGYTF | TGTGCCAGCAGCCCCCGGTCTGGTACGGGCTACACCTTC
few | TRBJ2-7 | TRBV7-3 | . | CASSSKQGRQYF | TGTGCCAGCAGCTCGAAACAGGGAAGGCAGTACTTC
. | TRBJ2-4 | TRBV11-2 | . | CASSLGLQGLGYF | TGTGCCAGCAGCTTAGGATTACAGGGATTAGGGTACTTC
. | TRBJ1-5 | TRBV7-2 | . | CASSLDRLGNQPQHF | TGTGCCAGCAGCTTAGACAGGCTAGGCAATCAGCCCCAGCATTTT
few | TRBJ2-3 | TRBV4-1 | . | CASSQDLANTQYF | TGCGCCAGCAGCCAAGATTTAGCTAATACGCAGTATTTT
. | TRBJ2-1 | TRBV10-3 | . | CAISEAGRGANNEQFF | TGTGCCATCAGTGAAGCGGGTCGGGGGGCCAACAATGAGCAGTTCTTC
few | TRBJ2-3 | TRBV29-1 | . | CSVLTGTQYF | TGCAGCGTTCTTACAGGGACGCAGTATTTT
. | TRBJ2-7 | TRBV28 | . | CASSGSGTYYEQYF | TGTGCCAGCAGCGGGTCGGGAACATACTACGAGCAGTACTTC
few | TRBJ2-3 | TRBV7-9 | TRBD2 | CASRPASGRGNTQYF | TGTGCCAGCAGACCAGCTAGCGGGAGAGGTAATACGCAGTATTTT
few | TRBJ2-7 | TRBV9 | TRBD1 | CASSVEDRGPYEQYF | TGTGCCAGCAGCGTCGAGGACAGGGGACCCTACGAGCAGTACTTC
. | TRBJ1-3 | TRBV9 | . | CASSASTVNTIYF | TGTGCCAGCAGCGCCTCGACAGTTAACACCATATATTTT
. | TRBJ2-1 | TRBV7-6 | TRBD1 | CASSFGTGSHEQFF | TGTGCCAGCAGCTTCGGGACAGGGAGTCATGAGCAGTTCTTC
. | TRBJ2-6 | TRBV30 | TRBD2 | CAWSGGGSGANVLTF | TGTGCCTGGAGCGGGGGGGGCTCTGGGGCCAACGTCCTGACTTTC
few | TRBJ1-1 | TRBV7-8 | . | CASSLGQIMNTEAFF | TGTGCCAGCAGCCTTGGACAGATCATGAACACTGAAGCTTTCTTT
. | TRBJ2-3 | TRBV5-1 | . | CASSLAGDRTDTQYF | TGCGCCAGCAGCTTGGCCGGAGATCGCACAGATACGCAGTATTTT
few | TRBJ1-1 | TRBV27 | . | CASSRWRDTEAFF | TGTGCCAGCAGTCGTTGGAGGGACACTGAAGCTTTCTTT
few | TRBJ2-7 | TRBV28 | . | CASRGVRGRTYEQYF | TGTGCCAGCAGGGGGGTTAGAGGGAGGACCTACGAGCAGTACTTC
few | TRBJ1-5 | TRBV6-5 | TRBD1 | CASSRGTGARPQHF | TGTGCCAGCAGTAGGGGGACAGGCGCGCGGCCCCAGCATTTT
. | TRBJ2-2 | TRBV5-6 | TRBD1 | CASRGTANTGELFF | TGTGCCAGCAGAGGGACAGCAAACACCGGGGAGCTGTTTTTT
few | TRBJ1-2 | TRBV7-2 | . | CASSLAPGDYGYTF | TGTGCCAGCAGCTTAGCGCCAGGGGACTATGGCTACACCTTC
few | TRBJ2-7 | TRBV10-1 | TRBD1 | CASSVQGVYEQYF | TGCGCCAGCAGTGTCCAGGGGGTCTACGAGCAGTACTTC
few | TRBJ2-3 | TRBV7-3 | TRBD2 | CASSKSGISTDTQYF | TGTGCCAGCAGCAAGAGCGGGATCAGCACAGATACGCAGTATTTT
. | TRBJ2-7 | TRBV29-1 | . | CSVSRVGGSSYEQYF | TGCAGCGTCTCACGAGTCGGGGGTAGTTCCTACGAGCAGTACTTC
. | TRBJ2-3 | TRBV4-3 | . | CASSQGSSSTDTQYF | TGCGCCAGCAGCCAGGGGAGTTCTAGCACAGATACGCAGTATTTT
once | TRBJ2-5 | TRBV7-2 | TRBD1 | CASSLGGQGWKTQYF | TGTGCCAGCAGCTTAGGGGGACAGGGTTGGAAGACCCAGTACTTC
few | TRBJ1-4 | TRBV5-1 | . | CASSSLWTGSFATNEKLFF | TGCGCCAGCAGCTCCCTCTGGACCGGGAGCTTTGCAACTAATGAAAAACTGTTTTTT
few | TRBJ1-1 | TRBV29-1 | TRBD1 | CSVSDRGTEAFF | TGCAGCGTCTCGGACAGGGGGACTGAAGCTTTCTTT
few | TRBJ1-4 | TRBV13 | TRBD1 | CASSSGTGRLFF | TGTGCCAGCAGCTCCGGGACAGGGCGACTGTTTTTT
. | TRBJ1-4 | TRBV18 | . | CASSPPAGRNEKLFF | TGTGCCAGCTCACCACCGGCAGGTAGAAATGAAAAACTGTTTTTT
. | TRBJ2-1 | TRBV5-4 | . | CASSLAPDNEQFF | TGTGCCAGCAGCTTGGCACCAGACAATGAGCAGTTCTTC
few | TRBJ2-6 | TRBV28 | TRBD1 | CASSWTGKLSGANVLTF | TGTGCCAGCAGTTGGACAGGGAAACTCTCTGGGGCCAACGTCCTGACTTTC
few | TRBJ1-2 | TRBV2 | . | CASSEQGSTYGYTF | TGTGCCAGCAGCGAACAGGGTTCGACCTATGGCTACACCTTC
few | TRBJ2-5 | TRBV2 | . | CASRGVTSEGAETQYF | TGTGCCAGCAGAGGTGTGACTAGCGAGGGGGCAGAGACCCAGTACTTC
. | TRBJ2-7 | TRBV7-9 | . | CASSLYRRGTYEQYF | TGTGCCAGCAGCCTATACCGTCGGGGGACCTACGAGCAGTACTTC
few | TRBJ2-3 | TRBV4-3 | TRBD2 | CASSQDRRLAGDYNTDTQYF | TGCGCCAGCAGCCAAGATAGGCGGCTAGCGGGGGACTACAACACAGATACGCAGTATTTT
few | TRBJ2-1 | TRBV2 | TRBD1 | CASSGQGGYNEQFF | TGTGCCAGCAGTGGACAGGGTGGTTACAATGAGCAGTTCTTC
. | TRBJ1-1 | TRBV11-2 | . | CASSLSGPSNTEAFF | TGTGCCAGCAGCTTAAGTGGCCCCTCGAACACTGAAGCTTTCTTT
. | TRBJ2-3 | TRBV7-3 | . | CASSGGGTDTQYF | TGTGCCAGCAGCGGCGGGGGCACAGATACGCAGTATTTT
few | TRBJ2-7 | TRBV27 | TRBD1 | CASTKTGGYEQYF | TGTGCCAGCACCAAGACAGGGGGCTACGAGCAGTACTTC
. | TRBJ1-2 | TRBV4-3 | TRBD1 | CASSQDQGVVDYGYTF | TGCGCCAGCAGCCAAGATCAGGGGGTAGTTGACTATGGCTACACCTTC
. | TRBJ2-2 | TRBV5-4 | . | CASSPPFTRSTGELFF | TGTGCCAGCAGCCCCCCATTTACCAGAAGCACCGGGGAGCTGTTTTTT
. | TRBJ1-2 | TRBV28 | . | CASSPPAGPYGYTF | TGTGCCAGCAGTCCCCCCGCGGGGCCCTATGGCTACACCTTC
. | TRBJ2-1 | TRBV18 | TRBD2 | CASSPPAAGGFHEQFF | TGTGCCAGCTCACCACCGGCAGCGGGGGGCTTCCATGAGCAGTTCTTC
. | TRBJ2-7 | TRBV14 | . | CASSPTGYEQYF | TGTGCCAGCAGCCCTACGGGGTACGAGCAGTACTTC
few | TRBJ2-1 | TRBV30 | TRBD2 | CAWSPGLAVNEQFF | TGTGCCTGGAGTCCTGGACTAGCGGTAAATGAGCAGTTCTTC
. | TRBJ2-5 | TRBV11-3 | TRBD1 | CASRGTGSQETQYF | TGTGCCAGCAGGGGGACAGGATCTCAAGAGACCCAGTACTTC
. | TRBJ1-2 | TRBV6-6 | TRBD1 | CASRLGQGRGYTF | TGTGCCAGCAGACTCGGACAGGGCAGGGGCTACACCTTC
. | TRBJ1-2 | TRBV5-4 | TRBD1 | CASRDRTGGYGYTF | TGTGCCAGCAGAGACCGGACAGGGGGATATGGCTACACCTTC